This TCR beta chain was sequenced in a study of blood T cell repertoires in COVID-19 (dated by TCRdb to the early 2020s). Describing the broader study: Collaborator samples came from the United States, Italy and Spain and covered acute and convalescent phases of COVID-19. A de-identified subject ID, COVID-19 status, age in years and sex were almost always included in the sample metadata. Samples came from the ongoing ImmuneRACE study (first 160 participants) plus 1,254 subjects from 6 global collaborators. The repertoires were made available in a free public database intended to serve as a resource for research on the immune response to SARS-CoV-2. Where available, HLA class I and class II types were obtained from metadata supplied by the sample provider rather than from assay-based typing. The material from the prospective study consisted of cDNA or gDNA derived from T cells, B-cell-depleted T cells, or PBMCs. Subjects who had been exposed to COVID-19, were actively infected with it, or had recovered from it provided the deeply sampled blood TCRbeta repertoires that made up the dataset. Paper-wide results and their limitations: The amount of clinical and demographic metadata varied by source and participant and was provided uncurated.

The junction shows trimming of 5 bases on V and 6 bases on J, plus 16 bases between the germline ends. From the cysteine up to the phenylalanine, the CDR3 has a length of 14 residues. Only CDR3 DNA remains: 42 bases, in frame from the first base. CDR1 and CDR2, looked up from the germline V gene, are SGHTA and FQGNSA. Whole blood was collected in K2EDTA tubes by collaborating institutions according to the institutions' own protocols. For TCRbeta analysis, collaborators shipped samples as frozen whole blood, isolated PBMCs, or DNA extracted from either of those sample types. For this clone: The clone's antigen remains unknown. No much larger clone is present one base from it, and per-base qualities are unavailable.

TCRbeta CDR3 regions were amplified from genomic DNA by means of the immunoSEQ Assay, a bias-controlled multiplex PCR. Turning to the authors' computational methods: Nucleated cell counts per sample were estimated from amplification of reference gene primers within the assay. Sequence reads were collapsed and filtered to measure the absolute abundance of every unique TCRbeta CDR3 rearrangement. For each sample, productive Simpson clonality was calculated as the square root of Simpson's diversity index across productive rearrangements. Not all clones reach the TCRdb copy of this immuneACCESS table, which keeps in-frame sequences only. Checked studies attribute under half of the gap to unresolved V genes and leave the rest unexplained. Clone size and the V and J calls come from that table; the DNA yielded D and trimming. The sample records about 290,000 clones, 80% to 90% of which are singletons. Of the sample, under 3.5% falls within the top ten clones.

The source is a woman in her 30s with active or convalescent COVID-19. In this chain, TRBV7-2 is recombined with TRBJ1-1, with no D gene named confidently. The specimen was peripheral blood. The CDR3 corresponds to CASSPLRSDSEAFF. In nucleotide form, the sequence is TGTGCCAGCAGCCCTCTCCGCAGTGATTCTGAAGCTTTCTTT.